This entry describes one T cell receptor (beta chain). Original processing methods: Quantification of nucleated cells was approximated via reference gene primer amplification. Profiling relied on immunoSEQ multiplex PCR, and the TCRdb table lists in-frame clones only, not all of them. V and J calls plus clone size are reproduced from that table; the DNA served to infer D and trimming. This sample carries 200,000 to 250,000 clones, about 84% of them seen once, and the ten largest clones take over 7%. The data were taken from a study of blood T cell repertoires in COVID-19. About the study: COVID-19 samples from acute and convalescent phases originated in the United States, Italy and Spain. In each case, the material was cDNA or gDNA derived from T cells, B-cell-depleted T cells, or PBMCs.

The CDR3 has 15 amino acids. Unmatched junction bases numbered 8, after V lost 4 bases and J lost 5 bases. CDR1 is MNHEY, CDR2 SVGEGT, per germline. The chain is built from TRBV6-2 or TRBV6-3 and TRBJ1-5, with 7 bases fitting TRBD1. Input material: PBMCs or T cells enriched from blood (not recorded which). This TCR was sampled from a woman aged 40 to 50 with acute COVID-19. The DNA of the CDR3 is TGTGCCAGCAGTTCCCCGGGACAGTATTATCAGCCCCAGCATTTT. This translates into CASSSPGQYYQPQHF.